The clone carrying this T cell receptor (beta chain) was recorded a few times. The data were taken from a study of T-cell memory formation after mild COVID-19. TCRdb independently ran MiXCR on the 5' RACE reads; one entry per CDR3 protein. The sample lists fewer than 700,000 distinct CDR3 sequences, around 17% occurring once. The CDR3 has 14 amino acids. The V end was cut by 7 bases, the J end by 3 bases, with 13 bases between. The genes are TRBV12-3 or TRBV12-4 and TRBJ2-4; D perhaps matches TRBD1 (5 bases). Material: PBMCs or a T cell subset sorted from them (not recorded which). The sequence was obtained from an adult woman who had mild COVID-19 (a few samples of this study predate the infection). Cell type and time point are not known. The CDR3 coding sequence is TGTGCCAGCAACACCGACAGCGTCAAAAACATTCAGTACTTC. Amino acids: CASNTDSVKNIQYF.